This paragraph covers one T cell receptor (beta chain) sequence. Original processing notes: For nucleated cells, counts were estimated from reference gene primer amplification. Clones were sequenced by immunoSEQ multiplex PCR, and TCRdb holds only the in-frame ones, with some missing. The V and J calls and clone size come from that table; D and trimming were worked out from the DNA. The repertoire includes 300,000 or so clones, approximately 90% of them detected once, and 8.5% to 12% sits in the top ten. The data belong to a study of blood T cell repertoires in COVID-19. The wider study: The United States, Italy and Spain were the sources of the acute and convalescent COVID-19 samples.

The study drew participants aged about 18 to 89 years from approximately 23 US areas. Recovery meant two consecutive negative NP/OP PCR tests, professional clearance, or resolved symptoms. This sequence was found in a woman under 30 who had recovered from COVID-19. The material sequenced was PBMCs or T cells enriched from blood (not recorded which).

The CDR3: CASSLLRNYGYTF. The CDR3 DNA reads as TGTGCCAGCAGTTTACTCCGGAACTATGGCTACACCTTC. The chain carries TRBV12-3 or TRBV12-4 and TRBJ1-2; D gene uncertain. The V end was cut by 2 bases, the J end by 2 bases, with 6 bases between. The CDR3 loop spans 13 amino acids.